Each of the 12 T cell receptor beta chains below was sequenced from the same sample in a study of blood T cell repertoires in COVID-19. The method was immunoSEQ multiplex PCR; TCRdb's version includes in-frame clones alone and lacks a portion of them. The sample contains more than 90,000 clones, 70% to 90% of which appear only once. Input material: peripheral blood. These receptors all come from a woman aged 55-69 years with COVID-19, enrolled during active disease.

The chain is built from TRBV6-5 and TRBJ1-1, with 7 bases fitting TRBD1. Germline-derived CDR1 and CDR2 are MNHEY and SVGAGI. The CDR3 runs 14 residues. J was trimmed by 5 bases and V by 7 bases; bases with no gene match: 10. CDR3 protein: CASTLRQTGTEAFF. The CDR3 nucleotides are TGTGCCAGCACCCTACGACAGACAGGGACTGAAGCTTTCTTT.

This sequence joins TRBV7-2 and TRBJ1-4; D is ambiguous. From germline, CDR1 is SGHTA and CDR2 FQGNSA. V gave up 5 bases and J gave up 6 bases, with 10 bases separating them. This CDR3 comprises 13 residues. The CDR3 region has the DNA TGTGCCAGCAGCCAACACCAACATGAAAAACTGTTTTTT. Translation: CASSQHQHEKLFF.

The chain combines TRBV15 with TRBJ2-3, with D perhaps matching TRBD1 (6 bases). This CDR3 spans 13 amino acids. Germline assignment: CDR1 LNHNV and CDR2 YYDKDF (reference sequence). V was trimmed by 7 bases and J by 6 bases, leaving 14 bases between them. The CDR3 loop is CATTADSGDTQYF. The CDR3, as DNA: TGTGCCACCACGGCGGACAGTGGGGATACGCAGTATTTT.

This clone has only one observation. This chain joins TRBV7-2 and TRBJ2-7; 7 bases fit TRBD1. CDR1 and CDR2 (germline): SGHTA, FQGNSA. This CDR3 has 14 amino acids. With 5 bases clipped from V and 2 bases from J, the junction kept 6 bases outside the gene matches. CDR3 amino acids: CASSQNRGPYEQYF. The CDR3 DNA is TGTGCCAGCAGCCAAAACAGGGGACCCTACGAGCAGTACTTC.

With respect to this clone: Different DNA sequences within this sample yield the same CDR3. The chain couples TRBV4-2 to TRBJ1-2; no clear D gene. This CDR3 spans 13 amino acids. V shed 1 base and J shed 2 bases, with 5 bases lying between them. Germline CDR1 is LGHNA and CDR2 is YNFKEQ. CDR3 in DNA: TGTGCCAGCAGCCAAGCGGGAAACTATGGCTACACCTTC. Amino acid sequence: CASSQAGNYGYTF.

This sequence joins TRBV4-3 and TRBJ1-2; a possible D gene is TRBD1 (5 bases). Trimming cost V 0 bases and J 7 bases, with 15 bases left between them. This CDR3 contains 15 residues. Germline values: CDR1 LGHNA, CDR2 YSLEER. The DNA of the CDR3 is TGCGCCAGCAGCCAAGATCGGGGGGGGAGACGTGGCTACACCTTC. Its protein is CASSQDRGGRRGYTF.

This chain uses TRBV5-1 with TRBJ2-3; 11 bases align to TRBD2. J lost 1 base, V lost 6 bases, and 4 bases had no gene match. The length of the CDR3 is 15 residues. From germline, CDR1 is SGHRS and CDR2 YFSETQ. The CDR3 DNA follows: TGCGCCAGCATTAGCGGGGGGGCCGGCACAGATACGCAGTATTTT. This codes for CASISGGAGTDTQYF.

This clone was detected only once. The chain has TRBV28 and TRBJ1-5; 8 nucleotides match TRBD1. V was pared by 5 bases and J by 5 bases, with 8 bases of the junction left unmatched. This CDR3 has 15 residues. CDR1 MDHEN and CDR2 SYDVKM come from the germline V gene. This chain's CDR3 is CASSPPTGVDQPQHF. The CDR3 bases are TGTGCCAGCAGTCCCCCGACAGGGGTAGATCAGCCCCAGCATTTT.

The V and J genes are TRBV7-2 and TRBJ2-1; D is uncertain. CDR1 is SGHTA and CDR2 is FQGNSA in the germline V gene. CDR3 length: 14 amino acids. Trimming cost V 5 bases and J 4 bases, with 12 bases left between them. The CDR3 sequence is CASSPRRQYNEQFF. The CDR3 DNA reads TGTGCCAGCAGCCCCAGGCGTCAATACAATGAGCAGTTCTTC.

The chain recombines TRBV13 with TRBJ2-2; the D gene is possibly TRBD1 (5 bases). Trimming removed 3 bases from V and 4 bases from J, with 12 bases in between. The CDR3 length is 15 residues. CDR1 and CDR2 from the germline V gene are PRHDT and FYEKMQ (reference sequence). In DNA, the CDR3 is TGTGCCAGCAGCTTGGGAAGGGGAATCACCGGGGAGCTGTTTTTT. Translated, it gives CASSLGRGITGELFF.

This chain joins TRBV30 and TRBJ1-6, with D uncertain. The CDR3 loop spans 14 amino acids. In germline, CDR1 is GTSNPN, CDR2 SVGIG (reference sequence). The ends were cut back, 3 bases at V and 7 bases at J, with 13 bases in the middle. As DNA, the CDR3 is TGTGCCTGGAGCGAGGGAGTATGGAATTCACCCCTCCACTTT. Translated: CAWSEGVWNSPLHF.

V and J are TRBV7-6 and TRBJ2-1; 8 bases match TRBD2. This CDR3 is 16 amino acids long. The V segment lost 6 bases and the J segment 6 bases; nucleotides outside the gene matches: 13. The germline V gene encodes CDR1 SGHVS and CDR2 FNYEAQ. This CDR3 is CASRLGGGTVFNEQFF. The CDR3 DNA sequence: TGTGCCAGCAGGTTGGGCGGGGGGACTGTGTTCAATGAGCAGTTCTTC. The entire variable domain, with the rest obtained from reference TRBV7-6 and TRBJ2-1, is as follows: GAGVSQSPRYKVTKRGQDVALRCDPISGHVSLYWYRQALGQGPEFLTYFNYEAQQDKSGLPNDRFSAERPEGSISTLTIQRTEQRDSAMYRCASRLGGGTVFNEQFFGPGTRLTVL.